These 10 T cell receptor beta chains were sequenced from one sample in a study of PD-1 blockade in classical Hodgkin lymphoma. Clones were sequenced by immunoSEQ multiplex PCR, and TCRdb holds only the in-frame ones, with some missing. The repertoire holds some 31,000 clones, with 90% to 95% as singletons. The time point: newly diagnosed, previously untreated cHL patient sample. Sequenced: peripheral blood mononuclear cells (PBMCs). These TCRs come from a human donor with classical Hodgkin lymphoma.

The rearrangement links TRBV4-1 to TRBJ2-7; 7 nucleotides line up with TRBD2. This CDR3 is 16 amino acids long. Germline V gene lookup returns CDR1 MGHRA and CDR2 YSYEKL. The J segment lost 3 bases and the V segment lost 4 bases, leaving 12 bases of the junction unmatched. CDR3 coding DNA: TGCGCCAGCAGCCCCGGCTGGGGCGGGAGTGACTACGAGCAGTACTTC. The encoded protein is CASSPGWGGSDYEQYF.

This sequence joins TRBV6-4 and TRBJ2-6; D is possibly TRBD2 (6 bases). Trimming cost V 0 bases and J 0 bases, with 6 bases left between them. Germline V gene sequence: CDR1 MRHNA, CDR2 SNTAGT. The CDR3 has 16 residues. The CDR3 reads CASSDSRGSGANVLTF. The CDR3 coding sequence is TGTGCCAGCAGTGACTCGCGGGGCTCTGGGGCCAACGTCCTGACTTTC.

The rearrangement links TRBV19 to TRBJ2-3, with TRBD2 identical over 15 bases. V dropped 5 bases and J dropped 1; count of bases not matched to a gene: 7. The CDR3 covers 18 residues. Germline-derived CDR1 and CDR2 are LNHDA and SQIVND (reference sequence). For the CDR3, the DNA is TGTGCCAGTAGTCCAATGGGACTAGCGGGAGGCGGCACAGATACGCAGTATTTT. It encodes CASSPMGLAGGGTDTQYF.

The genes are TRBV7-6 and TRBJ2-3, with 7 bases matching TRBD2. Germline CDR1 SGHVS, CDR2 FNYEAQ. Unmatched junction bases numbered 12, after V lost 6 bases and J lost 0 bases. CDR3 length: 17 amino acids. The CDR3 nucleotides read TGTGCCAGCAGTGCCCGAGTGCGGGAGCTAAGCACAGATACGCAGTATTTT. This translates into CASSARVRELSTDTQYF.

J is TRBJ2-6 and V is TRBV5-1, with D perhaps matching TRBD1 (5 bases). The V end was cut by 0 bases, the J end by 1 base, with 8 bases between. In germline, CDR1 is SGHRS, CDR2 YFSETQ. The CDR3 totals 16 residues. CDR3 bases: TGCGCCAGCAGCTTGGCAGGGATTTCTGGGGCCAACGTCCTGACTTTC. It yields the protein CASSLAGISGANVLTF.

The gene calls are TRBV7-3 and TRBJ2-3; D may be TRBD2 (5 bases). Per germline, CDR1 SGHTA and CDR2 FQGTGA. The CDR3 sequence is 15 residues long. The germline V and J ends were trimmed by 4 bases and 2 bases, with 13 bases remaining between them. This chain's CDR3 is CASSSQGLYTDTQYF. As DNA, the CDR3 is TGTGCCAGCAGCTCCCAAGGACTTTACACAGATACGCAGTATTTT.

This chain connects TRBV28 to TRBJ2-3, with a weak D call TRBD2 (7 bases). With 3 bases removed from V and 6 bases from J, the gap between germline ends came to 13 bases. The CDR3 covers 14 residues. Looked up from germline, CDR1 is MDHEN and CDR2 is SYDVKM. CDR3 DNA: TGTGCCAGCAGTTTGAGGGGGAGGGGGGATACGCAGTATTTT. Protein: CASSLRGRGDTQYF. Drawing the rest from reference TRBV28 and TRBJ2-3, the complete variable domain is DVKVTQSSRYLVKRTGEKVFLECVQDMDHENMFWYRQDPGLGLRLIYFSYDVKMKEKGDIPEGYSVSREKKERFSLILESASTNQTSMYLCASSLRGRGDTQYFGPGTRLTVL.

The genes are TRBV5-1 and TRBJ2-5; 8 bases agree with TRBD1. CDR3 length: 15 amino acids. Germline CDR1 is SGHRS and CDR2 is YFSETQ. With 0 bases clipped from V and 5 bases from J, the junction kept 6 bases outside the gene matches. DNA for the CDR3: TGCGCCAGCAGCTTGGAGGACAGGGTCTATGAGACCCAGTACTTC. Translating it yields CASSLEDRVYETQYF.

The gene calls are TRBV13 and TRBJ2-7; TRBD1 agrees at 7 bases. This CDR3 is 14 amino acids long. The V and J ends lost 4 bases and 2 bases, in that order; junction bases with no gene match: 5. Germline lookup yields CDR1 PRHDT and CDR2 FYEKMQ (reference sequence). DNA for the CDR3: TGTGCCAGCAGCTCACCGGGACAGACCTACGAGCAGTACTTC. The encoded protein is CASSSPGQTYEQYF.

The chain couples TRBV2 to TRBJ2-5, with D perhaps TRBD1 (6 bases). Trimming stripped 10 bases from V and 5 bases from J, with 23 bases between. The germline V gene encodes CDR1 SNHLY and CDR2 FYNNEI. This CDR3 contains 15 residues. The CDR3 coding sequence is TGTGCCACAGCCTTGGGCAGGGGAGTTTCGGAGACCCAGTACTTC. Its protein product is CATALGRGVSETQYF.